A selection of T cell receptor beta chains follows, all from one sample in a study of blood T cells in healthy people across ages. TCRdb reprocessed the 5' RACE reads with MiXCR, giving one entry per CDR3 protein. This table holds some 1.5 million distinct CDR3 sequences, over 25% found once. Specimen: blood. All receptors derive from a woman younger than 45 in good health. CDR3s include the opening cysteine and the closing phenylalanine or tryptophan. Expanded clones are given a class, and other clones once, few, many or no size at all.

TRBJ2-5	-	TRBV5-1	15	CASSLETRGPVAQYF
TRBJ2-5	-	TRBV10-3	14	CAISDSPDGETQYF
TRBJ2-5	many	TRBV7-2	13	CASSLEQGETQYF
TRBJ1-2	-	TRBV12-3/TRBV12-4	13	CASRRKEDYGYTF
TRBJ1-5	-	TRBV18	15	CASSPSTGVNQPQHF
TRBJ2-3	few	TRBV29-1	14	CSVAGTGGPDTQYF
TRBJ2-1	many	TRBV7-9	15	CASSGRGTSYNEQFF
TRBJ2-7	-	TRBV5-1	14	CASSSTGTYNEQYF
TRBJ2-2	few	TRBV7-9	15	CASSPGLGNTGELFF
TRBJ1-1	-	TRBV7-6	15	CASRDPGQGDTEAFF
TRBJ2-5	many	TRBV6-5	15	CASSRPGQGQETQYF
TRBJ1-2	-	TRBV24-1	16	CATSDHPGQGVWGYTF
TRBJ1-2	-	TRBV5-6	14	CASSSKGPMDGYTF
TRBJ1-1	few	TRBV12-3/TRBV12-4	17	CASSPGTILNRNTEAFF
TRBJ2-5	-	TRBV19	14	CASSMTGGGETQYF
TRBJ2-7	-	TRBV9	14	CASSVGVPNHEQYF
TRBJ2-1	-	TRBV4-1	16	CASSQGTGNSYNEQFF
TRBJ1-2	-	TRBV25-1	13	CASSAGTLYGYTF
TRBJ2-7	-	TRBV6-5	13	CASSDGNGGEQYF
TRBJ1-2	many	TRBV29-1	14	CSVEDGGQNYGYTF
TRBJ2-7	many	TRBV15	13	CAIRLATSYEQYF
TRBJ1-5	few	TRBV12-5	15	CASGLVLAGRQPQHF
TRBJ2-5	many	TRBV20-1	13	CSARDWRKETQYF
TRBJ2-7	many	TRBV5-6	12	CASTRVGYEQYF
TRBJ2-3	-	TRBV20-1	15	CSARHLGQGTDTQYF
TRBJ1-2	many	TRBV12-3/TRBV12-4	13	CASSFIRNYGYTF
TRBJ2-1	-	TRBV7-2	14	CASSLQGLYNEQFF
TRBJ2-7	-	TRBV2	15	CASRETSTTSYEQYF
TRBJ1-2	-	TRBV15	16	CATSSTEGHRVDGYTF
TRBJ2-7	many	TRBV5-1	15	CASSMGQPALYEQYF
TRBJ2-1	-	TRBV20-1	16	CRASNLSGLAYNEQFF
TRBJ2-7	-	TRBV6-5	15	CASRAASGSPHEQYF
TRBJ2-4	-	TRBV7-2	19	CASSLAIGISGTAKNIQYF
TRBJ2-3	many	TRBV18	15	CASSPGRGGTDTQYF
TRBJ2-1	-	TRBV5-1	17	CASSWGPRGPVDNEQFF
TRBJ2-7	many	TRBV14	16	CASSRGTSGGSYEQYF
TRBJ2-1	few	TRBV20-1	12	CSARGQHNEQFF
TRBJ2-3	-	TRBV20-1	14	CSAGSQGSTDTQYF
TRBJ2-7	-	TRBV19	13	CASSIDGGYEQYF
TRBJ2-3	few	TRBV6-6	13	CASSYGFTDTQYF
TRBJ2-1	few	TRBV6-5	15	CAGSLGQGTYNEQFF
TRBJ1-4	-	TRBV6-4	12	CASIGIDEKLFF
TRBJ2-3	-	TRBV11-2	14	CASSRLSQADTQYF
TRBJ2-3	-	TRBV3-1	15	CASSQDTNAPDTQYF
TRBJ2-4	-	TRBV7-2	16	CASSRPGQRAKNIQYF
TRBJ1-5	-	TRBV20-1	17	CSAREGGQGKLGQPQHF
TRBJ1-2	-	TRBV7-2	14	CASSPLVTSYGYTF
TRBJ2-7	-	TRBV6-5	15	CASSNSGQGPFEQYF
TRBJ2-3	few	TRBV5-1	17	CASEPSFSSGKFDTQYF